These 30 T cell receptor beta chains share one sample of origin, sequenced in a study of blood T cells in healthy people across ages. Then a second PCR, running about 6 to 11 cycles, was carried out with a sample-barcoded 5' primer and a J-beta primer mix. One entry per CDR3 protein results from TCRdb running MiXCR on the 5' RACE reads. Seen here are about 930,000 distinct CDR3 sequences, 25% to 35% observed once, and the top ten hold 10%. These data also featured in a second study, about T cells of mothers and their children.

The sequencing input was blood. The receptors come from a woman in her forties in good health.

This chain joins TRBV15 and TRBJ2-5; D may be TRBD1 (6 bases). The CDR3 runs to 13 residues. The germline gives CDR1 LNHNV, CDR2 YYDKDF (reference sequence). Trimming shortened V by 7 bases and J by 3 bases, and 12 bases separated the two germline ends. The chain's CDR3 is CATTGAGEETQYF. The CDR3 DNA reads TGTGCCACCACAGGGGCAGGCGAAGAGACCCAGTACTTC.

The chain joins TRBV12-3 or TRBV12-4 to TRBJ1-4; a possible D gene is TRBD1 (5 bases). Trimming removed 6 bases from V and 0 bases from J, with 14 bases in between. The CDR3 covers 16 residues. This CDR3 is CASRGEGVTTNEKLFF. CDR3 coding DNA: TGTGCCAGCAGGGGGGAAGGAGTCACAACTAATGAAAAACTGTTTTTT.

This clonotype was seen more than once but under ten times. The rearrangement links TRBV10-3 to TRBJ2-5; D is undetermined. The CDR3 has 13 residues. Germline assignment: CDR1 ENHRY and CDR2 SYGVKD. V was clipped by 11 bases and J by 2 bases, with 15 bases between them. The CDR3 loop is CACQEPLQETQYF. The DNA of the CDR3 is TGTGCCTGTCAGGAGCCGTTACAAGAGACCCAGTACTTC.

At least ten counts were recorded for this clonotype. V gene TRBV5-1 combines with J gene TRBJ1-4; perhaps TRBD1 as D (6 bases). Germline-derived CDR1 and CDR2 are SGHRS and YFSETQ. The ends were cut back, 4 bases at V and 7 bases at J, with 14 bases in the middle. There are 14 residues in the CDR3. CDR3 sequence reads: CASSLGQPGEKLFF. CDR3 nucleotide sequence: TGCGCCAGCAGCCTCGGACAGCCTGGTGAAAAACTGTTTTTT.

This chain connects TRBV6-5 to TRBJ2-2, with D possibly matching TRBD1 (6 bases). Germline CDR1 and CDR2: MNHEY and SVGAGI. The CDR3 covers 14 residues. The V end was cut by 6 bases, the J end by 6 bases, with 14 bases between. DNA for the CDR3: TGTGCCAGCAGGCGCAATCAGGGGTCCGGGGAGCTGTTTTTT. Residues: CASRRNQGSGELFF.

This clonotype was observed a few times. The chain is built from TRBV11-3 and TRBJ2-6, with D perhaps matching TRBD1 (6 bases). The CDR3 loop spans 16 amino acids. Germline CDR1 reads SGHNT; CDR2 reads YENEEA. Trimming took 4 bases from V and 0 from J, leaving 10 bases between them. The DNA of the CDR3 is TGTGCCAGCAGCTCCGGACAGTACTCTGGGGCCAACGTCCTGACTTTC. This gives the protein CASSSGQYSGANVLTF.

Only a few counts were recorded for this clonotype. The chain combines TRBV10-3 with TRBJ1-1; D perhaps matches TRBD1 (5 bases). The germline gives CDR1 ENHRY, CDR2 SYGVKD. V lost 2 bases and J 0 bases, leaving 10 bases between the germline ends. CDR3 length: 15 residues. CDR3 loop: CAISERGGMNTEAFF. The CDR3, as DNA: TGTGCCATCAGTGAGAGGGGCGGAATGAACACTGAAGCTTTCTTT.

The chain combines TRBV29-1 with TRBJ2-1; D may be TRBD2 (5 bases). The assigned J gene may be wrong: the sequence end matches TRBJ2-7 better. The CDR3 sequence is 13 residues long. Germline assignment: CDR1 SQVTM and CDR2 ANQGSEA. The DNA for the CDR3 is TGCAGCGTGGGAGCACGGAAATACAATGAGCAGTACTTC. Protein product: CSVGARKYNEQYF.

This clonotype has just a few counts. V is TRBV7-2 and J is TRBJ2-5; D not resolved. Germline V gene data show CDR1 as SGHTA and CDR2 as FQGNSA. The CDR3 sequence is 14 residues long. Trimming stripped 4 bases from V and 4 bases from J, with 13 bases between. The CDR3, as DNA: TGTGCCAGCAGCTCCGCTCTCCCCCCAGAGACCCAGTACTTC. The encoded protein is CASSSALPPETQYF.

Ten or more counts support this clonotype. The chain joins TRBV18 to TRBJ1-1, with TRBD1 identical over 7 bases. The ends lost 1 base at V and 1 base at J; junction bases unmatched: 0. The CDR3 has 14 residues. CDR1 is KGHSH, CDR2 LQKENI, per germline. For the CDR3, the DNA is TGTGCCAGCTCACCACAGGGGGCGAACACTGAAGCTTTCTTT. This translates into CASSPQGANTEAFF. Drawing the rest from reference TRBV18 and TRBJ1-1, the complete variable domain is NAGVMQNPRHLVRRRGQEARLRCSPMKGHSHVYWYRQLPEEGLKFMVYLQKENIIDESGMPKERFSAEFPKEGPSILRIQQVVRGDSAAYFCASSPQGANTEAFFGQGTRLTVV.

The chain recombines TRBV7-8 with TRBJ1-1, with 9 bases lining up with TRBD1. The CDR3 contains 14 residues. Germline V gene sequence: CDR1 SGHVS, CDR2 FQNEAQ. V trimming: 5 bases; J trimming: 5 bases; junction bases outside the gene matches: 6. The CDR3 here is CASSEGQGMTEAFF. The CDR3 DNA reads TGTGCCAGCAGCGAAGGACAGGGGATGACTGAAGCTTTCTTT.

The chain links TRBV6-5 to TRBJ1-2; D uncertain. V lost 6 bases to trimming and J lost 8 bases, with 19 bases between them. The V gene's germline CDR1 is MNHEY and CDR2 SVGAGI. The CDR3 is 14 amino acids. CDR3 in DNA: TGTGCCAGCAGACCAAATCGCAGTGCGTCCGGCTACACCTTC. Translating it yields CASRPNRSASGYTF.

This sequence joins TRBV7-9 and TRBJ1-2, with a possible D match to TRBD1 (5 bases). Trimming left V 1 base short and J 6 bases short, with 12 bases between. The CDR3 contains 14 residues. Germline V gene sequence: CDR1 SEHNR, CDR2 FQNEAQ (reference sequence). In DNA form, the CDR3 reads TGTGCCAGCAGCTTAGAGGGACTCCGAGATGGCTACACCTTC. Translating gives CASSLEGLRDGYTF. Full variable domain (outside the CDR3, taken from reference TRBV7-9 and TRBJ1-2): DTGVSQNPRHKITKRGQNVTFRCDPISEHNRLYWYRQTLGQGPEFLTYFQNEAQLEKSRLLSDRFSAERPKGSFSTLEIQRTEQGDSAMYLCASSLEGLRDGYTFGSGTRLTVV.

The genes are TRBV27 and TRBJ1-6, with 7 bases aligning to TRBD1. The trim removed 6 bases at V and 10 bases at J, leaving 12 bases unmatched. The V gene's germline CDR1 is MNHEY and CDR2 SMNVEV (reference sequence). This CDR3 spans 15 amino acids. CDR3 nucleotide sequence: TGTGCCAGCAGGGAGGGGACAGCTTCATCCTCACCCCTCCACTTT. It encodes CASREGTASSSPLHF.

The chain uses TRBV29-1 and TRBJ2-3; D gene unclear. Trimming cost V 2 bases and J 8 bases, with 14 bases left between them. The CDR3 consists of 13 residues. Germline CDR1 SQVTM, CDR2 ANQGSEA. The CDR3 loop reads CSVESSAPGTQYF. In nucleotides, the CDR3 is TGCAGCGTTGAATCCTCCGCCCCTGGTACGCAGTATTTT.

In its sample, this clonotype was seen a few times. The genes are TRBV5-1 and TRBJ2-5; tentatively, D is TRBD2 (5 bases). The CDR3 sequence is 14 residues long. V was pared by 4 bases and J by 4 bases, with 14 bases between. CDR1 and CDR2 from the germline V gene are SGHRS and YFSETQ. CDR3 sequence (DNA): TGCGCCAGCAGCGACCCGAGGGCGGGAGAGACCCAGTACTTC. It specifies CASSDPRAGETQYF.

This chain uses TRBV7-9 with TRBJ1-5, with D possibly TRBD1 on 6 matching bases. The length of the CDR3 is 14 residues. The germline V gene encodes CDR1 SEHNR and CDR2 FQNEAQ (reference sequence). Trimming removed 5 bases at V and 9 bases at J, with 17 bases between. CDR3 loop: CASSQGGYDRPQHF. CDR3 sequence (DNA): TGTGCCAGCAGCCAAGGGGGGTATGATCGGCCCCAGCATTTT.

The CDR3 spells CASSLTGAGGQETQYF. The CDR3 coding sequence is TGTGCCAGCAGCCTAACGGGGGCGGGAGGCCAAGAGACCCAGTACTTC. The chain recombines TRBV11-2 with TRBJ2-5; 8 nucleotides line up with TRBD2. Germline assignment: CDR1 SGHAT and CDR2 FQNNGV. The CDR3 is 16 amino acids. V shed 5 bases, J shed 1 base, and the junction held 9 bases outside the gene matches.

The genes are TRBV29-1 and TRBJ2-5; 11 bases fit TRBD2. V lost 7 bases and J lost 2; bases outside the gene matches: 3. In germline, CDR1 is SQVTM, CDR2 ANQGSEA. The CDR3 is 13 residues long. CDR3 nucleotides: TGCAGCGCTGGGACTAGCGGACAAGAGACCCAGTACTTC. Translating it yields CSAGTSGQETQYF.

This clonotype was seen a handful of times. The chain links TRBV7-8 to TRBJ2-7; 10 bases agree with TRBD2. The length of the CDR3 is 17 residues. CDR1 and CDR2 from the germline V gene are SGHVS and FQNEAQ. V lost 0 bases and J lost 4; bases outside the gene matches: 9. The CDR3 here is CASSLALERGGVYEQYF. The CDR3 DNA reads TGTGCCAGCAGCTTAGCGCTGGAGCGGGGGGGCGTTTACGAGCAGTACTTC.

J is TRBJ1-1 and V is TRBV3-1; D remains unclear. The V end was cut by 4 bases, the J end by 4 bases, with 13 bases between. This CDR3 comprises 14 residues. Germline CDR1 LGHDT, CDR2 YNNKEL (reference sequence). In DNA form, the CDR3 reads TGTGCCAGCAGCCTGTCAGGTACCGGCACTGAAGCTTTCTTT. It yields the protein CASSLSGTGTEAFF.

V is TRBV4-2 and J is TRBJ2-2; 8 bases map to TRBD1. V lost 4 bases, J lost 4 bases, and 5 bases stayed unmatched. Germline CDR1 LGHNA, CDR2 YNFKEQ. This CDR3 spans 15 amino acids. The CDR3 coding sequence is TGTGCCAGCAGCCCGGGACAGGCCCCCACCGGGGAGCTGTTTTTT. Its protein product is CASSPGQAPTGELFF.

This chain links TRBV5-1 with TRBJ2-2; 9 nucleotides match TRBD1. This CDR3 contains 16 residues. Unmatched junction bases numbered 5, after V lost 0 bases and J lost 5 bases. Germline CDR1 and CDR2: SGHRS and YFSETQ. CDR3 nucleotides: TGCGCCAGCAGCTTGGCCGGGACAGGGCAAACCGGGGAGCTGTTTTTT. It translates to CASSLAGTGQTGELFF.

In its sample, this clonotype was seen many times. The chain employs TRBV12-3 or TRBV12-4 and TRBJ2-7, with 7 bases identical to TRBD1. Losses at the gene ends were 3 bases for V and 4 bases for J; bases not matched to a gene: 6. This CDR3 is built from 14 residues. CDR3 amino acids: CASSFSGGNYEQYF. The CDR3, as DNA: TGTGCCAGCAGTTTTTCAGGGGGTAATTACGAGCAGTACTTC.

About this clonotype: It may be a read error: a sequence one base away is much more abundant. The rearrangement uses TRBV5-1 and TRBJ1-1, with 9 bases matching TRBD1. CDR3 length: 13 amino acids. Germline V CDR1 and CDR2: SGHRS, YFSETQ. CDR3: CAGSLSQGAGAFF. The CDR3 region has the DNA TGCGCCGGCAGCTTGTCACAGGGGGCAGGAGCTTTCTTT.

The rearrangement uses TRBV19 and TRBJ2-1; D remains unclear. The CDR3 is made up of 14 amino acids. CDR1 and CDR2 from the germline V gene are LNHDA and SQIVND (reference sequence). The germline V and J ends were trimmed by 1 base and 0 bases, with 4 bases remaining between them. CDR3 residues: CASSIGSSYNEQFF. For the CDR3, the DNA is TGTGCCAGTAGTATAGGTAGCTCCTACAATGAGCAGTTCTTC.

This clonotype was seen at least ten times. This chain links TRBV5-1 with TRBJ2-7; 8 bases align to TRBD1. Germline CDR1 is SGHRS and CDR2 is YFSETQ. The CDR3 consists of 14 residues. The ends lost 1 base at V and 5 bases at J; junction bases unmatched: 5. The CDR3 coding sequence is TGCGCCAGCAGCTTGACCAGGGGGCTGAACGAGCAGTACTTC. Translation gives CASSLTRGLNEQYF.

The CDR3 sequence: CASSQARRTGPGSNRYF. In DNA form, the CDR3 reads TGTGCCAGCAGCCAAGCCAGAAGGACAGGTCCCGGTAGTAATCGGTACTTC. The V and J genes are TRBV3-1 and TRBJ2-7, with 7 bases lining up with TRBD1. CDR3 length: 17 amino acids. Germline-derived CDR1 and CDR2 are LGHDT and YNNKEL (reference sequence). The ends lost 1 base at V and 12 bases at J; junction bases unmatched: 21.

As to this clonotype: At one end, the junction sequence differs from germline, possibly due to a read error. V and J are TRBV6-5 and TRBJ2-1; TRBD1 aligns across 10 bases. Germline V gene sequence: CDR1 MNHEY, CDR2 SVGAGI. The CDR3 runs to 16 residues. The CDR3 coding sequence is TGTGCCAGCAGTGACTCGGACAGGGGGTTGTACAATGAGCAGTTCTTC. This encodes CASSDSDRGLYNEQFF.

In its sample, this clonotype was seen a few times. The chain recombines TRBV7-9 with TRBJ1-4; the D gene is possibly TRBD1 (6 bases). V lost 5 bases, J lost 2 bases, and 15 bases lay in between. Germline V gives CDR1 SEHNR, CDR2 FQNEAQ (reference sequence). The CDR3 is made up of 16 amino acids. CDR3 residues: CASSQRGALTNEKLFF. DNA of the CDR3: TGTGCCAGCAGCCAACGGGGGGCGCTGACTAATGAAAAACTGTTTTTT.